These 13 T cell receptor beta chains were sequenced from one sample in a study of blood T cell repertoires in COVID-19. The data were produced by immunoSEQ multiplex PCR, yet TCRdb's version contains in-frame clones alone and is incomplete. This sample yields tens of thousands of clones, of which about 87% are seen a single time; around 6.4% belongs to the top ten. The specimen was peripheral blood. These receptors were obtained from a woman in her fifties or sixties with COVID-19, enrolled during active disease.

The V and J genes are TRBV7-9 and TRBJ2-6; 10 bases align to TRBD1. Trimming cost V 7 bases and J 0 bases; bases outside gene matches: 9. CDR3 size: 18 residues. Germline assignment: CDR1 SEHNR and CDR2 FQNEAQ (reference sequence). The CDR3 DNA is TGTGCCAGCACCCCCGGACAGGGGGTTAACTCTGGGGCCAACGTCCTGACTTTC. Protein sequence: CASTPGQGVNSGANVLTF.

The CDR3 is CASSLVGTSGRAGETQYF. DNA for the CDR3: TGCGCCAGCAGCTTGGTAGGGACTAGCGGGAGGGCCGGGGAGACCCAGTACTTC. This sequence joins TRBV5-1 and TRBJ2-5; 16 nucleotides match TRBD2. This CDR3 spans 18 amino acids. CDR1 and CDR2 from the germline V gene are SGHRS and YFSETQ. The junction had 7 bases not matched to a gene; V was cut back by 0 bases and J by 5 bases.

J is TRBJ2-1 and V is TRBV15; D remains ambiguous. The CDR3 is made up of 15 amino acids. Looked up from germline, CDR1 is LNHNV and CDR2 is YYDKDF (reference sequence). V was pared by 5 bases and J by 0 bases, with 11 bases between. The DNA for the CDR3 is TGTGCCACCAGCCTCTCCGTGAGCTCCTACAATGAGCAGTTCTTC. This codes for CATSLSVSSYNEQFF.

The gene calls are TRBV28 and TRBJ1-5, with D perhaps matching TRBD1 (6 bases). This CDR3 has 15 amino acids. CDR1 MDHEN and CDR2 SYDVKM come from the germline V gene. V lost 1 base, J lost 4 bases, and 11 bases lay in between. The CDR3: CASSLSGQRNQPQHF. The CDR3 coding sequence is TGTGCCAGCAGTTTATCCGGACAGAGAAATCAGCCCCAGCATTTT. The full variable domain, rest sourced from reference TRBV28 and TRBJ1-5, is DVKVTQSSRYLVKRTGEKVFLECVQDMDHENMFWYRQDPGLGLRLIYFSYDVKMKEKGDIPEGYSVSREKKERFSLILESASTNQTSMYLCASSLSGQRNQPQHFGDGTRLSIL.

V usage is TRBV19 and J usage is TRBJ1-2; 8 bases agree with TRBD1. The germline CDR1 and CDR2 sequences are LNHDA and SQIVND (reference sequence). Losses at the gene ends were 5 bases for V and 0 bases for J; bases not matched to a gene: 14. This CDR3 spans 18 amino acids. The CDR3 sequence: CASSVPGGTGEANYGYTF. CDR3 coding DNA: TGTGCCAGTAGTGTCCCGGGTGGGACAGGAGAGGCTAACTATGGCTACACCTTC.

The V call is TRBV10-3, the J call TRBJ2-3; 12 bases map to TRBD2. There are 16 residues in the CDR3. Germline CDR1 and CDR2: ENHRY and SYGVKD. V was clipped by 8 bases and J by 3 bases; unmatched bases: 9. As DNA, the CDR3 is TGTGCCATCTCTGGGCTAGCGGGAGGGCCAACAGATACGCAGTATTTT. Its translation: CAISGLAGGPTDTQYF.

The chain couples TRBV18 to TRBJ1-1; a possible D gene is TRBD1 (6 bases). V lost 4 bases to trimming and J lost 1 base, with 10 bases between them. The CDR3 consists of 14 residues. Germline V CDR1 and CDR2: KGHSH, LQKENI. The CDR3 region is CASSRTDKNTEAFF. For the CDR3, the DNA is TGTGCCAGCTCACGGACAGACAAGAACACTGAAGCTTTCTTT.

This chain connects TRBV6-2 or TRBV6-3 to TRBJ2-5; 8 nucleotides align to TRBD2. V dropped 5 bases and J dropped 2; count of bases not matched to a gene: 7. The CDR3 sequence is 15 residues long. Germline values: CDR1 MNHEY, CDR2 SVGEGT. CDR3 protein: CASSEREWGQETQYF. The CDR3, as DNA: TGTGCCAGCAGTGAGCGGGAGTGGGGGCAAGAGACCCAGTACTTC.

V gene TRBV4-1 combines with J gene TRBJ2-7; D gene uncertain. The CDR3 loop spans 17 amino acids. The germline V gene has CDR1 MGHRA and CDR2 YSYEKL. V was shortened by 0 bases and J by 0 bases, with 15 bases between the two germline ends. In nucleotides, the CDR3 is TGCGCCAGCAGCCAAGATCCCGCCCGTGACACCTCCTACGAGCAGTACTTC. It yields the protein CASSQDPARDTSYEQYF.

This chain links TRBV6-1 with TRBJ2-7; 7 positions agree with TRBD1. The CDR3 covers 15 residues. Trimming cost V 1 base and J 1 base; bases outside gene matches: 4. In germline, CDR1 is MNHNS, CDR2 SASEGT. CDR3 in DNA: TGTGCCAGCAGTGAAGTTACAGGGGAGTCCTACGAGCAGTACTTC. Translating it yields CASSEVTGESYEQYF.

J is TRBJ2-4 and V is TRBV19; D is perhaps TRBD1 (5 bases). This CDR3 is 15 amino acids long. The V and J ends lost 1 base and 8 bases respectively, with 15 bases between them. CDR1 and CDR2 from the germline V gene are LNHDA and SQIVND (reference sequence). The CDR3 reads CASSIGTPQVDIQYF. The CDR3 nucleotides read TGTGCCAGTAGTATAGGGACACCTCAGGTGGACATTCAGTACTTC.

The chain combines TRBV5-6 with TRBJ2-3, with TRBD2 matching over 9 bases. The V gene end was trimmed by 0 bases and the J gene end by 4 bases; junction bases not matched to a gene: 6. CDR1 and CDR2 (germline): SGHDT, YYEEEE. The CDR3 is 16 amino acids. DNA of the CDR3: TGTGCCAGCAGCTTGGGCTTAGCGGGAGTGGCAGATACGCAGTATTTT. Translation gives CASSLGLAGVADTQYF.

For the CDR3, the DNA is TGTGCCAGCAGCTTAGTGACCCAGGCCTATGGCTACACCTTC. Its translation is CASSLVTQAYGYTF. This rearrangement joins TRBV7-9 to TRBJ1-2; D remains ambiguous. Trimming took 1 base from V and 4 from J, leaving 10 bases between them. The CDR3 has 14 amino acids. Germline V gene data show CDR1 as SEHNR and CDR2 as FQNEAQ (reference sequence).